Presented here are 2 T cell receptor beta chains from one specimen sequenced in a study of Ad26.COV2.S vaccination and SARS-CoV-2 variants (dated by TCRdb to the early 2020s). Per the publication, the treatment or condition label means: about 20 received Ad26.COV2.S at low or high dose, single or two shots; about 5 received placebo; per-sample allocation not given. For vaccine and placebo recipients, repertoires were sequenced using samples collected on day 63 after the first injection. The method behind the library was the immunoSEQ multiplex PCR assay. Held by TCRdb, this immuneACCESS table contains in-frame sequences only and omits some clones. Under half of the omission traces to an unresolved V gene where checked; the cause of the rest is unknown. For this sample there are around 340,000 clones; approximately 90% appear just once. The ten largest account for 6.4% of the sample. Sequenced material: peripheral blood, taken in a trial of Ad26.COV2.S vaccine versus placebo. These receptors all stem from a person between 18 and 59 years old who received the Ad26.COV2.S COVID-19 vaccine or a placebo.

The gene calls are TRBV2 and TRBJ2-1; no definite D call. Germline CDR1 is SNHLY and CDR2 is FYNNEI. The CDR3 extends over 10 amino acids. V lost 3 bases, J lost 9 bases, and 3 bases lay in between. The CDR3, as DNA: TGTGCCAGCAGTGAGACTGAGCAGTTCTTC. Its protein is CASSETEQFF.

The chain recombines TRBV5-1 with TRBJ1-2; no firm D call. This CDR3 region has 14 residues. Germline-derived CDR1 and CDR2 are SGHRS and YFSETQ. Trimming stripped 4 bases from V and 3 bases from J, with 13 bases between. The CDR3 nucleotides read TGCGCCAGCAGCCCGATAACCGGGGACTATGGCTACACCTTC. Translated, it gives CASSPITGDYGYTF.